These 9 T cell receptor beta chains share one sample of origin, sequenced in a study of T cell responses to AZD1222 COVID-19 vaccine. This table comes from immunoSEQ multiplex PCR, and its TCRdb copy is limited to in-frame clones, with some not included. Recorded here are about 140,000 clones; the top ten clones represent over 2%. Sequenced sample: peripheral blood. These receptors were taken from an adult in good health.

A remark on this clone: This sample also contains other DNA sequences that code for the same CDR3. CDR3 DNA: TGTGCCAGCAGGGAGGGGGGTGACACTGAAGCTTTCTTT. Translating it yields CASREGGDTEAFF. This chain uses TRBV28 with TRBJ1-1, with D possibly matching TRBD1 (6 bases). Trimming removed 6 bases at V and 3 bases at J, with 11 bases between. In germline, CDR1 is MDHEN, CDR2 SYDVKM. This CDR3 is 13 amino acids long.

J is TRBJ1-2 and V is TRBV2, with TRBD1 as a possible D gene (5 bases). The CDR3 loop spans 13 amino acids. Deletions cut 1 base from V and 8 bases from J, with 11 bases between. Germline V gives CDR1 SNHLY, CDR2 FYNNEI. The CDR3 nucleotides are TGTGCCAGCAGTGAAGGGGTGGGACGAGGCTACACCTTC. This encodes CASSEGVGRGYTF.

The chain recombines TRBV5-6 with TRBJ1-2; D not resolved. The CDR3 extends over 13 amino acids. The V gene lost 0 bases and the J gene lost 2 bases, with 5 bases spanning the gap. Germline V gene data show CDR1 as SGHDT and CDR2 as YYEEEE. For the CDR3, the DNA is TGTGCCAGCAGCTTGGAACGGAACTATGGCTACACCTTC. It specifies CASSLERNYGYTF.

The chain couples TRBV6-6 to TRBJ1-1; D is unresolved. This CDR3 is built from 13 residues. Germline loops: CDR1 MNHNY, CDR2 SVGAGI (reference sequence). The V and J ends lost 6 bases and 7 bases respectively, with 15 bases between them. The CDR3 sequence: CASSYLLPDEAFF. As DNA, the CDR3 is TGTGCCAGCAGCTACCTTCTTCCGGATGAAGCTTTCTTT.

V is TRBV7-2 and J is TRBJ1-2; tentative D call: TRBD1 (5 bases). The CDR3 contains 17 residues. The germline V gene has CDR1 SGHTA and CDR2 FQGNSA. V lost 1 base and J 0 bases, leaving 15 bases between the germline ends. The CDR3 region is CASSLEEGLSPNYGYTF. The CDR3 DNA sequence: TGTGCCAGCAGCTTAGAGGAGGGGCTCTCCCCTAACTATGGCTACACCTTC.

This sequence joins TRBV19 and TRBJ1-1; 7 positions agree with TRBD1. The CDR3 covers 14 residues. Trimming at V came to 3 bases and at J to 10 bases, leaving 11 bases not matched to a gene. The germline V gene encodes CDR1 LNHDA and CDR2 SQIVND (reference sequence). CDR3 sequence: CASSIFGAGGRAFF. The CDR3 DNA reads TGTGCCAGTAGTATCTTTGGGGCAGGGGGAAGAGCTTTCTTT.

The chain has TRBV4-2 and TRBJ2-5; TRBD2 matches 12 bases. Germline assignment: CDR1 LGHNA and CDR2 YNFKEQ. The CDR3 has 20 amino acids. J gave up 0 bases and V 3 bases, and 14 bases lay outside the gene matches. CDR3 bases: TGTGCCAGCAGCCAGAGGGGCCCGGGAACTAGCGGGGGGTACCAAGAGACCCAGTACTTC. Translated, it gives CASSQRGPGTSGGYQETQYF.

This chain links TRBV7-2 with TRBJ1-1; D is perhaps TRBD1 (5 bases). Trimming removed 1 base from V and 4 bases from J, with 10 bases in between. The germline gives CDR1 SGHTA, CDR2 FQGNSA. The CDR3 extends over 14 amino acids. The CDR3 DNA is TGTGCCAGCAGCTTAGGGGTTGGGGGCACTGAAGCTTTCTTT. Translating it yields CASSLGVGGTEAFF.

The chain has TRBV25-1 and TRBJ1-2; D call uncertain. Trimming left V 6 bases short and J 0 bases short, with 20 bases between. This CDR3 is built from 17 residues. CDR1 and CDR2 from the germline V gene are MGHDK and SYGVNS. The CDR3 here is CASSDPLRKGSNYGYTF. The CDR3 DNA follows: TGTGCCAGCAGCGACCCACTCCGGAAGGGATCTAACTATGGCTACACCTTC.